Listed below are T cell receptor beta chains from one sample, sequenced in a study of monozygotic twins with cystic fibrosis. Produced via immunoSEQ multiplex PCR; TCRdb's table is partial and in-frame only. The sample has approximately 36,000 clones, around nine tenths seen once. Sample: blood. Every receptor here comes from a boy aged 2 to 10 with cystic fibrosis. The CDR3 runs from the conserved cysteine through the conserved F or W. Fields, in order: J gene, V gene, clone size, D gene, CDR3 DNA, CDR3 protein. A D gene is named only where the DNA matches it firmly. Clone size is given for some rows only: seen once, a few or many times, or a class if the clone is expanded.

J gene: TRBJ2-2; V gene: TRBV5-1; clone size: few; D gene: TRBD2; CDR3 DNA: TGCGCCAGCAGCTTGGGACTAGCGGTGGGGGAGCTGTTTTTT; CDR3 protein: CASSLGLAVGELFF
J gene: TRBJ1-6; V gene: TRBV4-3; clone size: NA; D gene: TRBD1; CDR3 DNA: TGCGCCAGCAGCCAAAGGGACAGGGGTAATTCACCCCTCCACTTT; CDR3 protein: CASSQRDRGNSPLHF
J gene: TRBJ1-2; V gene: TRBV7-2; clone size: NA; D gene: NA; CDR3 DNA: TGTGCCAGCAGCTTAGCAGGGTCTGGTGGCTACACCTTC; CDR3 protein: CASSLAGSGGYTF
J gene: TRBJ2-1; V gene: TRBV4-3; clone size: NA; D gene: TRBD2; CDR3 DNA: TGCGCCAGCAGCCAAGGACTAGCGGGGTCATCCTACAATGAGCAGTTCTTC; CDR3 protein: CASSQGLAGSSYNEQFF
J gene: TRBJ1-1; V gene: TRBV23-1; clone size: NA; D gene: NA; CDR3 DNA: TGCGCCAGCAGTCACCTGAAAAGCGAGGGGGAAGCTGAAGCTTTCTTT; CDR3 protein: CASSHLKSEGEAEAFF
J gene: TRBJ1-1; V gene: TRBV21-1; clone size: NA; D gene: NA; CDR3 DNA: TGTGCCAGCAGCGGACCCGTGCACAGGGGAGCGGACACTGAAGCTTTCTTT; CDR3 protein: CASSGPVHRGADTEAFF
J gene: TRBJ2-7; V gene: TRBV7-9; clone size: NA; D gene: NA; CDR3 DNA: TGTGCCAGCAGCTTAGCGCGGACAGTAAAGACCTACGAGCAGTACTTC; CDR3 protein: CASSLARTVKTYEQYF
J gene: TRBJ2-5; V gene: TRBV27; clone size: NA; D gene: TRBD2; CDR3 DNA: TGTGCCAGCAGTTTAATGCTAGCGGGGCAAGAGACCCAGTACTTC; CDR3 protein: CASSLMLAGQETQYF
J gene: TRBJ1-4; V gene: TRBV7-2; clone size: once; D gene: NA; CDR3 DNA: TGTGCCAGCAGCTTGAATGGCAGGGTGGGAAAACTGTTTTTT; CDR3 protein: CASSLNGRVGKLFF
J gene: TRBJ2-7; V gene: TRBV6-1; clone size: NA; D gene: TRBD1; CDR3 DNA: TGTGCCAGCAGTGCTGATCGACTCGGGACAGGACACTCCTACGAGCAGTACTTC; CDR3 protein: CASSADRLGTGHSYEQYF
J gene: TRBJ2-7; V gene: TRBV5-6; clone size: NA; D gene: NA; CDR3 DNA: TGTGCCAGCAGCTTACTCGGGAGTTCCTCAGCCTACGAGCAGTACTTC; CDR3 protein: CASSLLGSSSAYEQYF
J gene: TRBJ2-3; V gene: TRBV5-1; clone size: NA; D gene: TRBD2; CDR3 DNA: TGCGCCAGCAGCGCGGGGGGAGATACGCAGTATTTT; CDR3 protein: CASSAGGDTQYF
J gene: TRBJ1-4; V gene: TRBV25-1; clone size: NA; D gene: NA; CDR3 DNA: TGTGCCAGCAGTCCCTTTCAAGGGGCGATTAATGAAAAACTGTTTTTT; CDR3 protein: CASSPFQGAINEKLFF
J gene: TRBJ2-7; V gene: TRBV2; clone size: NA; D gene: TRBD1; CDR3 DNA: TGTGCCAGCAGCGGCCCGGACAGGGCCTCCTACGAGCAGTACTTC; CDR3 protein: CASSGPDRASYEQYF
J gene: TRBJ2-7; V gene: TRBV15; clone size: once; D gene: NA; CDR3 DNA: TGTGCCACCAGCAGAGATATTGCTAGCTCCTACGAGCAGTACTTC; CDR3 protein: CATSRDIASSYEQYF
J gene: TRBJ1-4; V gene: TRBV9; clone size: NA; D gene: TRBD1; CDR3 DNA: TGTGCCAGCAGCGCAACAGGGGCTAATGAAAAACTGTTTTTT; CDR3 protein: CASSATGANEKLFF
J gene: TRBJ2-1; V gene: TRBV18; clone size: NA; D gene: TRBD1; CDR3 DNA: TGTGCCAGCTCACCAATACAGGGGTATGGTGTTGAGCAGTTCTTC; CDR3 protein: CASSPIQGYGVEQFF
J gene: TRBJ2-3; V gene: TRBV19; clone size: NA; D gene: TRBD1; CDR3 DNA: TGTGCCAGTAGTGGCTGGGACAGCGAGGATACGCAGTATTTT; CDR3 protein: CASSGWDSEDTQYF
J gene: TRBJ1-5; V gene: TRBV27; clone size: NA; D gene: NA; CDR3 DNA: TGTGCCAGCAGTCCTGGGACAATTAGCAATCAGCCCCAGCATTTT; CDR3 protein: CASSPGTISNQPQHF
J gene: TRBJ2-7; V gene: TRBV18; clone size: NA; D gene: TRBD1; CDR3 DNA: TGTGCCAGCTCATGGGATGCGGCAGGGGGCGTGTACGAGCAGTACTTC; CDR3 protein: CASSWDAAGGVYEQYF
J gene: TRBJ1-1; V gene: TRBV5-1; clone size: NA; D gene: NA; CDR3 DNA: TGCGCCAGCAGCTTGGCCGGGGGTCCTGAAGCTTTCTTT; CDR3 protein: CASSLAGGPEAFF
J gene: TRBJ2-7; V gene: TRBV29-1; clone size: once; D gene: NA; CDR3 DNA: TGCAGCGTTCAGAGTATAGAATCCTACGAGCAGTACTTC; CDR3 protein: CSVQSIESYEQYF
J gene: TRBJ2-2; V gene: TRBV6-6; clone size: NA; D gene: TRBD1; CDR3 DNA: TGTGCCAGCAGTACTTACAGGGGGCCGAACACCGGGGAGCTGTTTTTT; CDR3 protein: CASSTYRGPNTGELFF
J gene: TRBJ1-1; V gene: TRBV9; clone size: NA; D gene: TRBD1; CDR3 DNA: TGTGCCAGCAGCCCACCGACAGGGCCGAACACTGAAGCTTTCTTT; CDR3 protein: CASSPPTGPNTEAFF
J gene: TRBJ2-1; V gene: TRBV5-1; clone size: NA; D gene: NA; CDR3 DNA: TGCGCCAGCAGCTTGTTACTAGCTCATTTACGGGGTGAGCAGTTCTTC; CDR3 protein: CASSLLLAHLRGEQFF
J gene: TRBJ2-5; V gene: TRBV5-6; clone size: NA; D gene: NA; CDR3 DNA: TGTGCCAGCAGCGCGGGCCACCCGGGGACCCAGTACTTC; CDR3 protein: CASSAGHPGTQYF
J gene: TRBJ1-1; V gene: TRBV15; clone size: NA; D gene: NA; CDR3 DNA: TGTGCCACCAGCAGAGAAATTTGGGTCCAGCGCACTGAAGCTTTCTTT; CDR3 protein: CATSREIWVQRTEAFF
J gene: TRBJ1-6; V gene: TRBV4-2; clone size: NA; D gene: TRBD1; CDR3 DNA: TGTGCCAGCAGCCAAGGGACAGGGGTATTTCGGTCACCCCTCCACTTT; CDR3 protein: CASSQGTGVFRSPLHF
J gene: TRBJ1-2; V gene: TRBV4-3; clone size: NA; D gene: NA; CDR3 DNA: TGCGCCAGCAGCCCCAGGGACGGCGTCAACTATGGCTACACCTTC; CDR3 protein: CASSPRDGVNYGYTF
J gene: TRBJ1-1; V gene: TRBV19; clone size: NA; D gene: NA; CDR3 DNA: TGTGCCAGTAGGAGCACTGAAGCTTTCTTT; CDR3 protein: CASRSTEAFF
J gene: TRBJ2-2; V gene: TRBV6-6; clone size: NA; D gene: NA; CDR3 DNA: TGTGCCAGCAGTTACACCCGGAGAGCAGGGGACGGGGAGCTGTTTTTT; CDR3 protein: CASSYTRRAGDGELFF
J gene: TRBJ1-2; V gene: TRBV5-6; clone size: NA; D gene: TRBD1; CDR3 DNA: TGTGCCAGCAGCCCGGGGGGCCAGGGGGCAGGGTATGGCTACACCTTC; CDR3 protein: CASSPGGQGAGYGYTF
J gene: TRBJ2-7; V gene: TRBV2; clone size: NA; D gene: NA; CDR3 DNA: TGTGTTATCAACGGAGACGAGCAGTACTTC; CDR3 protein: CVINGDEQYF
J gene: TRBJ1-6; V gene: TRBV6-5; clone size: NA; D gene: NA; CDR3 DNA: TGTGCCAGCAGTTACTCGGTTTTCGGGGATTCACCCCTCCACTTT; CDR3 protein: CASSYSVFGDSPLHF
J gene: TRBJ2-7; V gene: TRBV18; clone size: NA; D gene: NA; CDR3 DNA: TGTGCCAGCTCACCCCCGGACACGTACTACGAGCAGTACTTC; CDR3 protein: CASSPPDTYYEQYF
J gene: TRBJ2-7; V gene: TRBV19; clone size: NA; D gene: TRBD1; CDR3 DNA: TGTGCCAGTAGTATCGCAGGGGGATCCTTCTACGAGCAGTACTTC; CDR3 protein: CASSIAGGSFYEQYF
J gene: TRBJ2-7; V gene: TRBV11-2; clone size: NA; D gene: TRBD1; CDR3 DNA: TGTGCCAGCGGCGAGCACGTGGGACAGCTAGAACTCTACGAGCAGTACTTC; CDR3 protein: CASGEHVGQLELYEQYF
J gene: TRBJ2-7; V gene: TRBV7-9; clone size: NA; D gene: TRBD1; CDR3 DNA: TGTGCCAGCAGCTTAAAAGGACAGGGTAAGGACGAGCAGTACTTC; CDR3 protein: CASSLKGQGKDEQYF
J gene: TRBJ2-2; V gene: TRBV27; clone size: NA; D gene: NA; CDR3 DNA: TGTGCCAGCAGTTCAAAATACAGGGCGAACACCGGGGAGCTGTTTTTT; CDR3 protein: CASSSKYRANTGELFF
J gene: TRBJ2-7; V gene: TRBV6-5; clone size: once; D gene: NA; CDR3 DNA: TGTGCCAGCAGTTACAGGAGCTCCTACGAGCAGTACTTC; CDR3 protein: CASSYRSSYEQYF
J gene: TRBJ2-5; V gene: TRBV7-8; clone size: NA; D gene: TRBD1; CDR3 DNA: TGTGCCAGCAGCACAGACAGGGTACAGACCCAGTACTTC; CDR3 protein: CASSTDRVQTQYF
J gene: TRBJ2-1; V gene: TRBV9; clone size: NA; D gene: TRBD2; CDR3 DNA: TGTGCCAGCAGCGTAGGATGGGCTAGCGGGGGGGCTCCCTACAATGAGCAGTTCTTC; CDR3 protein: CASSVGWASGGAPYNEQFF
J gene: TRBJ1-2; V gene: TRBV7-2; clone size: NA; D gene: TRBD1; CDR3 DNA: TGTGCCAGCAGCCATGGACAGGGGTACTATGGCTACACCTTC; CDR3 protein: CASSHGQGYYGYTF
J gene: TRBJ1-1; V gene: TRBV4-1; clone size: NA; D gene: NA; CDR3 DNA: TGCGCCAGCAGCCAAGGACACGGCCTCCCGGTGGGTGAAGCTTTCTTT; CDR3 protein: CASSQGHGLPVGEAFF
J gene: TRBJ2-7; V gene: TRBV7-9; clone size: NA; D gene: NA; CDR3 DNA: TGTGCCAGCAGTCATGCAGGGGACGGCTTGAACGAGCAGTACTTC; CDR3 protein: CASSHAGDGLNEQYF
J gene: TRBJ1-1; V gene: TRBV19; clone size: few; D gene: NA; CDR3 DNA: TGTGCCAGTCACTTGCGAGAGGGCACTGAAGCTTTCTTT; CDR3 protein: CASHLREGTEAFF
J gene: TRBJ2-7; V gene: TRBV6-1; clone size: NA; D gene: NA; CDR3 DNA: TGTGCCAGCAGTGACGGCTTACAGGGCACCTACGAGCAGTACTTC; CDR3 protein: CASSDGLQGTYEQYF
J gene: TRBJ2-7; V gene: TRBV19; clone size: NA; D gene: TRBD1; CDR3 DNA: TGTGCCAGTAGTATGGACAGGGGCAACGAGCAGTACTTC; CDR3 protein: CASSMDRGNEQYF
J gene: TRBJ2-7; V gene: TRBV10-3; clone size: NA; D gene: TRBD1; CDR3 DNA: TGTGCCATCAGTGCTTTAACAGGGGGCACCTACGAGCAGTACTTC; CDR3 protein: CAISALTGGTYEQYF
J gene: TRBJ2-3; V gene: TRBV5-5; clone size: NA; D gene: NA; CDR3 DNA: TGTGCCAGTCGTGGGGGGACAGATACGCAGTATTTT; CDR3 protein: CASRGGTDTQYF
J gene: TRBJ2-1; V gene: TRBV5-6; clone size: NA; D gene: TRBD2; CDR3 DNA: TGTGCCAGCAGGGGGGGGACGACCTCCTACAATGAGCAGTTCTTC; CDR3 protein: CASRGGTTSYNEQFF
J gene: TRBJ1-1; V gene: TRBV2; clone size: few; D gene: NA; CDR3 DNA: TGTGCCAGCACCCGAAGTGGGGGTGGGCCTGAAGCTTTCTTT; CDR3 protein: CASTRSGGGPEAFF
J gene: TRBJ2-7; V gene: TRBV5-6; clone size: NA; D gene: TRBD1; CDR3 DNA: TGTGCCAGCAGCTTGTGGGACAGTTCCTACGAGCAGTACTTC; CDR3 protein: CASSLWDSSYEQYF
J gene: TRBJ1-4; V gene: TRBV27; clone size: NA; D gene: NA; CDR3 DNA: TGTGCCAGCAGTTTATCACAGTTTAATGAAAAACTGTTTTTT; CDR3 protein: CASSLSQFNEKLFF
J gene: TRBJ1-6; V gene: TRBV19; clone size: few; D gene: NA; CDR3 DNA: TGTGCCAGTAGTATAATGGGGGCGCGTAATTCACCCCTCCACTTT; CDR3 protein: CASSIMGARNSPLHF
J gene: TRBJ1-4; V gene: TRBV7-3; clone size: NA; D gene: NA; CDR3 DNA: TGTGCCAGCAGTCGGGACACCCTTAGTGCAACTAATGAAAAACTGTTTTTT; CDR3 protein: CASSRDTLSATNEKLFF
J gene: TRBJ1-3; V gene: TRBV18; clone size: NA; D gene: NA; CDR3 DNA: TGTGCCAGCTCACCAGACGGATCCTCTGGAAACACCATATATTTT; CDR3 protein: CASSPDGSSGNTIYF
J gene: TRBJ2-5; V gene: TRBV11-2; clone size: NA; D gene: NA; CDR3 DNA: TGTGCCAGCAGCTTAGACGGACAGAAGTTTCAAGAGACCCAGTACTTC; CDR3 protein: CASSLDGQKFQETQYF
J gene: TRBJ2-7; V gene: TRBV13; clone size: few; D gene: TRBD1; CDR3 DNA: TGTGCCAGCGGGGACAGGAGCTCCTACGAGCAGTACTTC; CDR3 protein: CASGDRSSYEQYF
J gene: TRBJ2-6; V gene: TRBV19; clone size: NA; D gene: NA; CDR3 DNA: TGTGCCAGTAGCTCTGGGGCCAACGTCCTGACTTTC; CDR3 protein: CASSSGANVLTF